The 26 T cell receptor beta chains given below trace back to one sample, sequenced in a study of T cell clonality in common variable immunodeficiency. Method: immunoSEQ multiplex PCR; TCRdb's copy keeps in-frame clones and lacks some. The repertoire yields about 35,000 clones, none seen only once; the top ten contain about 9.9%. The sequencing sample was made of peripheral blood mononuclear cells. These receptor sequences come from a person aged 18 to 75 in good health.

A remark on this clone: Read sequence stops 3 residues before the CDR3 end, and the germline J gene provides the missing end. V gene TRBV2 combines with J gene TRBJ2-3; 7 bases are shared with TRBD1. The germline CDR1 and CDR2 sequences are SNHLY and FYNNEI. There are 14 residues in the CDR3. V shed 6 bases, J shed 4 bases, and the junction held 7 bases outside the gene matches. CDR3 bases read: TGTGCCAGCAGGGACAGGACAGGCGCAGATACG. As protein: CASRDRTGADT. The CDR3 in its entirety is CASRDRTGADTQYF. The whole variable domain, remainder taken from reference TRBV2 and TRBJ2-3, is EPEVTQTPSHQVTQMGQEVILRCVPISNHLYFYWYRQILGQKVEFLVSFYNNEISEKSEIFDDQFSVERPDGSNFTLKIRSTKLEDSAMYFCASRDRTGADTQYFGPGTRLTVL.

This clone was recorded at least ten times. The read is 3 residues too short to cover the CDR3 end, so that end is filled in from the germline J gene. The rearrangement links TRBV18 to TRBJ2-7; possibly TRBD2 for D (5 bases). V was shortened by 4 bases and J by 0 bases, with 22 bases between the two germline ends. Germline-derived CDR1 and CDR2 are KGHSH and LQKENI. This CDR3 has 18 amino acids. The chain's CDR3 is CASSLLKTAGESSYEQYF. The sequenced part of the CDR3 DNA is TGTGCCAGCTCACTCCTCAAGACGGCGGGTGAAAGCTCCTACGAG.

This clone was observed at least ten times. Read data end 3 residues before the CDR3 end; the end is taken from the germline J gene. The V gene is TRBV7-9, the J gene TRBJ2-1; 8 bases map to TRBD2. This CDR3 is 15 amino acids long. CDR1 and CDR2 (germline): SEHNR, FQNEAQ (reference sequence). The trim removed 5 bases at V and 6 bases at J, leaving 9 bases unmatched. The CDR3 is CASSLPPGTSNEQFF. CDR3 bases read: TGTGCCAGCAGCCTCCCCCCCGGGACTAGCAATGAG.

This clone was recorded many times. The read ends 3 residues before the CDR3 terminus; that terminus is restored from the germline J gene. The chain has TRBV7-2 and TRBJ2-7, with D possibly matching TRBD1 (5 bases). V lost 1 base to trimming and J lost 5 bases, with 15 bases between them. The CDR3 spans 15 residues. Germline values: CDR1 SGHTA, CDR2 FQGNSA. The CDR3 loop is CASSLGWVGLNEQYF. The sequenced CDR3 bases are TGTGCCAGCAGCTTAGGTTGGGTGGGGCTCAACGAG.

This clone was detected many times. The CDR3 extends 3 residues past the end of the read, so its final part is completed from the germline J gene. This chain uses TRBV28 with TRBJ2-3; TRBD2 aligns across 15 bases. With V trimmed by 1 base and J by 3 bases, 8 bases remained unmatched. The CDR3 length is 19 residues. The germline gives CDR1 MDHEN, CDR2 SYDVKM. CDR3 sequence: CASSLFRTSGRAGTDTQYF. The DNA read from the CDR3 is TGTGCCAGCAGTTTATTCAGGACTAGCGGGAGGGCCGGAACAGATACG.

This clone was found many times. The read is 3 residues too short to cover the CDR3 end, so that end is filled in from the germline J gene. V is TRBV30 and J is TRBJ2-7, with 10 bases that match TRBD2. There are 14 residues in the CDR3. The germline CDR1 and CDR2 sequences are GTSNPN and SVGIG (reference sequence). The ends lost 5 bases at V and 3 bases at J; junction bases unmatched: 7. CDR3 bases read: TGTGCCTGGGGACCCGGGACTAGCGTCTACGAG. This encodes CAWGPGTSVYE. The complete CDR3 sequence is CAWGPGTSVYEQYF. Full variable domain (rest looked up from reference TRBV30 and TRBJ2-7): SQTIHQWPATLVQPVGSPLSLECTVEGTSNPNLYWYRQAAGRGLQLLFYSVGIGQISSEVPQNLSASRPQDRQFILSSKKLLLSDSGFYLCAWGPGTSVYEQYFGPGTRLTVT.

This clone was counted many times. The read halts 3 residues ahead of the CDR3 end, with the missing end drawn from the germline J gene. The chain recombines TRBV2 with TRBJ1-4, with no clear D. Germline V gives CDR1 SNHLY, CDR2 FYNNEI. The CDR3 is 12 amino acids. The V and J ends lost 4 bases and 5 bases respectively, with 5 bases between them. The DNA read from the CDR3 is TGTGCCAGCAGTGCCAGAAATGAAAAA. As protein: CASSARNEK. The entire CDR3 protein reads CASSARNEKLFF. The whole variable domain, filled in from reference TRBV2 and TRBJ1-4, reads EPEVTQTPSHQVTQMGQEVILRCVPISNHLYFYWYRQILGQKVEFLVSFYNNEISEKSEIFDDQFSVERPDGSNFTLKIRSTKLEDSAMYFCASSARNEKLFFGSGTQLSVL.

This clone was observed at least ten times. The read stops 3 residues short of the end of the CDR3; the missing end is completed from the germline J gene. This chain connects TRBV20-1 to TRBJ2-7, with D possibly matching TRBD1 (6 bases). The V and J ends lost 5 bases and 6 bases respectively, with 23 bases between them. The CDR3 extends over 15 amino acids. The germline V gene encodes CDR1 DFQATT and CDR2 SNEGSKA (reference sequence). Partial CDR3 DNA: TGCAGTGCTCCCCGACCGGGCCCTAGGGGGAGCGAG. Amino acid sequence: CSAPRPGPRGSE. The entire CDR3 protein reads CSAPRPGPRGSEQYF.

This clone came up many times. The read comes to an end 3 residues before the CDR3 does, leaving the germline J gene to fill in the end. The chain employs TRBV12-5 and TRBJ1-5; 9 bases fit TRBD1. The CDR3 runs 14 residues. The germline CDR1 and CDR2 sequences are LGHNT and FRNRAP. V trimming: 8 bases; J trimming: 3 bases; junction bases outside the gene matches: 5. The CDR3 loop is CASNRDRVNQPQHF. The CDR3 DNA, read in part, is TGTGCTAGTAACCGGGACAGGGTCAATCAGCCC.

This clone was counted ten times or more. Read coverage stops 3 residues before the CDR3 terminus; the germline J gene supplies the remainder. The chain recombines TRBV19 with TRBJ2-5; 7 bases are a match to TRBD1. The length of the CDR3 is 14 residues. CDR1 LNHDA and CDR2 SQIVND come from the germline V gene (reference sequence). The V gene end was trimmed by 6 bases and the J gene end by 4 bases; junction bases not matched to a gene: 8. This CDR3 is CASRQQGIPETQYF. The sequenced CDR3 bases are TGTGCCAGTAGGCAACAGGGGATCCCAGAGACC.

Ten or more counts support this clone. Read sequence stops 3 residues before the CDR3 end, and the germline J gene provides the missing end. The V call is TRBV4-1, the J call TRBJ1-2; D not certain. The CDR3 runs 16 residues. CDR1 MGHRA and CDR2 YSYEKL come from the germline V gene. The sequenced part of the CDR3 DNA is TGCGCCAGCAGTCCCTTTCTTAGCGGAAACTCCTACGAC. Translating it yields CASSPFLSGNSYD. The full CDR3 protein reads CASSPFLSGNSYDYTF.

The sample holds a few counts of this clone. Incomplete CDR3 DNA: TGTGCCAGCAGCCCCCCGCGGGGCGAC. This sequence encodes CASSPPRGD. The CDR3 as a whole reads CASSPPRGDYTF. This sequence joins TRBV7-6 and TRBJ1-2, with TRBD1 as a possible D gene (5 bases). With the read ending 3 residues before the CDR3 end, the germline J gene is used to fill in that end. The CDR3 runs to 12 residues. Germline V gene sequence: CDR1 SGHVS, CDR2 FNYEAQ.

This clone occurred many times. The CDR3 end is not reached by the read, which stops 3 residues before it; the germline J gene fills it in. The chain links TRBV2 to TRBJ2-7; the D gene is possibly TRBD2 (5 bases). The CDR3 spans 14 residues. V lost 8 bases and J lost 4, with 18 bases in between. Germline CDR1 SNHLY, CDR2 FYNNEI. This CDR3 is CASAGVAGQYEQYF. CDR3 bases read: TGTGCCAGCGCCGGGGTGGCAGGCCAGTACGAG.

This clone appeared many times. Read coverage stops 3 residues before the CDR3 terminus; the germline J gene supplies the remainder. The gene calls are TRBV2 and TRBJ2-6; perhaps TRBD2 as D (6 bases). CDR1 and CDR2 from the germline V gene are SNHLY and FYNNEI. The CDR3 loop spans 16 amino acids. V was trimmed by 2 bases and J by 0 bases, leaving 8 bases between them. Here the CDR3 reads CASSESGVSGANVLTF. The sequenced CDR3 bases are TGTGCCAGCAGTGAATCGGGGGTCTCTGGGGCCAACGTC.

This clone has a count of ten or more. The read stops 3 residues short of the end of the CDR3; the missing end is completed from the germline J gene. The same CDR3 arises from other DNA sequences in this sample as well. This chain uses TRBV7-2 with TRBJ1-2, with TRBD1 matching 8 bases. The CDR3 runs to 14 residues. CDR1 is SGHTA and CDR2 is FQGNSA in the germline V gene. The CDR3 reads CASSLARTGSGYTF. Incomplete CDR3 DNA: TGTGCCAGCAGCTTAGCTAGGACAGGGAGCGGC.

This clone was seen many times. Read coverage stops 3 residues before the CDR3 terminus; the germline J gene supplies the remainder. The rearrangement joins TRBV7-6 to TRBJ1-1; D is uncertain. This CDR3 has 14 amino acids. V dropped 5 bases and J dropped 1 base, with 11 bases sitting between them. Germline V gene sequence: CDR1 SGHVS, CDR2 FNYEAQ. Here the CDR3 reads CASSLGAANTEAFF. Incomplete CDR3 DNA: TGTGCCAGCAGCCTCGGTGCCGCGAACACTGAA.

In this sample, this clone turned up many times. The read ends 3 residues shy of where the CDR3 ends; the end is completed using the germline J gene. This chain connects TRBV15 to TRBJ2-5; no definite D call. The CDR3 is made up of 13 amino acids. Germline loops: CDR1 LNHNV, CDR2 YYDKDF (reference sequence). Trimming removed 0 bases from V and 3 bases from J, with 5 bases in between. The sequenced part of the CDR3 DNA is TGTGCCACCAGCAGAGACAGAAAAGAGACC. Encoded protein: CATSRDRKET. The CDR3 in its entirety is CATSRDRKETQYF.

In regard to this clone: The read terminates 3 residues ahead of where the CDR3 ends, so the germline J gene completes it. The V and J genes are TRBV5-8 and TRBJ2-7; a weak D match, TRBD2 (6 bases). From germline, CDR1 is SGHTS and CDR2 YDEGEE. The CDR3 covers 14 residues. V lost 2 bases to trimming and J lost 5 bases, with 14 bases between them. CDR3 in amino acids: CASSFGRGTDEQYF. Partial CDR3 DNA: TGTGCCAGCAGCTTCGGCCGGGGGACGGACGAG.

This clone was counted many times. The sequence runs out 3 residues before the end of the CDR3; the remainder is reconstructed from the germline J gene. The V call is TRBV2, the J call TRBJ1-1; D remains unclear. Trimming cost V 8 bases and J 2 bases, with 15 bases left between them. This CDR3 has 14 amino acids. CDR1 SNHLY and CDR2 FYNNEI come from the germline V gene. CDR3: CASVNRGGNTEAFF. CDR3 DNA, as far as it was read: TGTGCCAGCGTTAATCGGGGTGGCAACACTGAA.

This clone was observed many times. The read terminates 3 residues ahead of where the CDR3 ends, so the germline J gene completes it. The chain links TRBV7-9 to TRBJ2-5, with D possibly being TRBD2 (5 bases). The germline V and J ends were trimmed by 1 base and 0 bases, with 9 bases remaining between them. The germline V gene has CDR1 SEHNR and CDR2 FQNEAQ (reference sequence). The CDR3 is 15 residues long. The CDR3: CASSLVPGYQETQYF. CDR3 bases read: TGTGCCAGCAGCTTAGTCCCGGGGTACCAAGAGACC.

In its sample, this clone was seen many times. The read gets to within 3 residues of the CDR3 end, and the germline J gene fills in the rest. This rearrangement joins TRBV7-9 to TRBJ2-7; TRBD1 aligns across 8 bases. The CDR3 sequence is 14 residues long. V shed 4 bases and J 5 bases; nucleotides not matched to a gene: 7. In germline, CDR1 is SEHNR, CDR2 FQNEAQ (reference sequence). CDR3 bases read: TGTGCCAGCAGCTGGGGACAGGCCGGGAACGAG. This gives the protein CASSWGQAGNE. Given in full, the CDR3 is CASSWGQAGNEQYF.

This clone has ten or more counts. CDR3 protein: CASSSTGNTEAFF. The DNA read from the CDR3 is TGTGCCAGCAGCTCCACAGGGAACACTGAA. The rearrangement joins TRBV7-9 to TRBJ1-1; possible D gene TRBD1, 5 bases. The sequence runs out 3 residues before the end of the CDR3; the remainder is reconstructed from the germline J gene. Trimming shortened V by 4 bases and J by 1 base, and 7 bases separated the two germline ends. This CDR3 spans 13 amino acids. Germline lookup yields CDR1 SEHNR and CDR2 FQNEAQ (reference sequence).

This clone was observed many times. The observed sequence ends 3 residues before the CDR3 terminus, with the missing tail filled in from the germline J gene. The chain uses TRBV5-1 and TRBJ2-7, with D perhaps matching TRBD1 (5 bases). Trimming left V 4 bases short and J 3 bases short, with 17 bases between. CDR1 and CDR2 (germline): SGHRS, YFSETQ. The CDR3 totals 15 residues. The CDR3 loop is CASSRGNGADYEQYF. The DNA read from the CDR3 is TGCGCCAGCAGCAGGGGTAATGGCGCGGACTACGAG.

This clone was counted many times. The CDR3 end falls 3 residues outside the read, so it is completed with the germline J gene. V usage is TRBV30 and J usage is TRBJ1-2; maybe TRBD1 (5 bases). Germline V gives CDR1 GTSNPN, CDR2 SVGIG (reference sequence). CDR3 length: 13 residues. Between the trimmed V and J ends, which lost 1 base and 5 bases, there was a span of 11 bases. CDR3 loop: CAWSETGEYGYTF. CDR3 DNA (partial): TGTGCCTGGAGTGAAACAGGAGAGTATGGC.

This clone was counted ten times or more. The CDR3 is cut off 3 residues early in the read; its end comes from the germline J gene. The chain is built from TRBV7-9 and TRBJ2-7; D is ambiguous. This CDR3 comprises 11 residues. Trimming removed 5 bases from V and 6 bases from J, with 8 bases in between. Per the germline V gene, CDR1 is SEHNR and CDR2 is FQNEAQ (reference sequence). CDR3 DNA (partial): TGTGCCAGCAGCCGAAACAGCGAG. It translates to CASSRNSE. From start to end, the CDR3 is CASSRNSEQYF. The variable domain in full, completed from reference TRBV7-9 and TRBJ2-7, reads DTGVSQNPRHKITKRGQNVTFRCDPISEHNRLYWYRQTLGQGPEFLTYFQNEAQLEKSRLLSDRFSAERPKGSFSTLEIQRTEQGDSAMYLCASSRNSEQYFGPGTRLTVT.

The table lists this clone with many counts. CDR3 protein: CASSQGQGGYTF. The sequenced CDR3 bases are TGTGCCAGCAGCCAGGGACAGGGAGGC. The chain links TRBV7-9 to TRBJ1-2, with TRBD1 matching 9 bases. The read gets to within 3 residues of the CDR3 end, and the germline J gene fills in the rest. The germline CDR1 and CDR2 sequences are SEHNR and FQNEAQ (reference sequence). This CDR3 is 12 amino acids long.